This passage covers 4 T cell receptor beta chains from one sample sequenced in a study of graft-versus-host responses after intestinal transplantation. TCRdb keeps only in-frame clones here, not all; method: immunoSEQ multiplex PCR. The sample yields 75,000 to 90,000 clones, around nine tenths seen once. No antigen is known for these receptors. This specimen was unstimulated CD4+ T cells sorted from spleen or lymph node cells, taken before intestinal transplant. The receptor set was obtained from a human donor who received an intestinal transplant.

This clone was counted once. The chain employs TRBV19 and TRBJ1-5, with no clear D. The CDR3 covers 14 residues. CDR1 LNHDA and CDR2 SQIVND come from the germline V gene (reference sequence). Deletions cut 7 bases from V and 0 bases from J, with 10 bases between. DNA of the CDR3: TGTGCCAGTAACAGCCCCCATAGCAATCAGCCCCAGCATTTT. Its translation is CASNSPHSNQPQHF.

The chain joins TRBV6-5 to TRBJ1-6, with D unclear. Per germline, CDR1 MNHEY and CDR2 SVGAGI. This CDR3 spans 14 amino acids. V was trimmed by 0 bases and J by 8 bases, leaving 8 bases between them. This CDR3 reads CASSYSRTDSPLHF. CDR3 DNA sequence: TGTGCCAGCAGTTACTCGAGAACGGATTCACCCCTCCACTTT.

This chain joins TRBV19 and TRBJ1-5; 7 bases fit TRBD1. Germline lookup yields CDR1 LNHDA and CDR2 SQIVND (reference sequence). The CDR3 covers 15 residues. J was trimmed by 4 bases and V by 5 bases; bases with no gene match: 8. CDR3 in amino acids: CASSLTGVINQPQHF. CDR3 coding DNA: TGTGCCAGTAGTCTTACAGGGGTAATTAATCAGCCCCAGCATTTT.

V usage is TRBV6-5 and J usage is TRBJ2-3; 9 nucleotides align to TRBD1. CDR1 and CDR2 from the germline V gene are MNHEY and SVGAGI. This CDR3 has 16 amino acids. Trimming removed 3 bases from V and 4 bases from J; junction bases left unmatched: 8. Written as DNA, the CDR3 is TGTGCCAGCAGTTATGGACCGGGACAGGGCTCAGATACGCAGTATTTT. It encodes CASSYGPGQGSDTQYF.